This is a list of T cell receptor beta chains from one sample in a study of blood T cell repertoires in COVID-19. Clones were read by immunoSEQ multiplex PCR, and TCRdb kept only the in-frame ones, dropping some. The table includes 270,000 or so clones, roughly 79% detected once. The sample consisted of peripheral blood. Every receptor here comes from a woman between 55 and 75 years old with active or convalescent COVID-19. The CDR3 runs from the conserved cysteine through the conserved F or W.

j_call | v_call | cdr3_aa
TRBJ1-5 | TRBV7-2 | CASSLRGTGRGSNQPQHF
TRBJ2-7 | TRBV5-8 | CASSSTAEGQYF
TRBJ2-2 | TRBV7-3 | CASSLSVPGDTGELFF
TRBJ1-1 | TRBV11-2 | CASSFSRQHAYTEAFF
TRBJ1-2 | TRBV10-3 | CAISEEAGARGYTF
TRBJ2-7 | TRBV7-2 | CASSLVAGGYEQYF
TRBJ2-1 | TRBV18 | CASSSPVGGAYNEQFF
TRBJ2-6 | TRBV3-1/TRBV3-2 | CASSYPGLAGGPGANVLTF
TRBJ1-3 | TRBV3-1/TRBV3-2 | CASSQGGPNTIYF
TRBJ1-1 | TRBV7-2 | CASSHRQGASGTEAFF
TRBJ2-3 | TRBV5-5 | CASSFTGGGTDTQYF
TRBJ2-1 | TRBV4-2 | CASSLGTGKPFF
TRBJ1-2 | TRBV7-9 | CASSPQGWGIYGYTF
TRBJ1-2 | TRBV19 | CASSQGRAPYYGYTF
TRBJ2-3 | TRBV5-1 | CASRGLAGAPPDTQYF
TRBJ1-4 | TRBV2 | CASSALQGWNEKLFF
TRBJ1-5 | TRBV2 | CASRPGGGQPQHF
TRBJ2-2 | TRBV6-2/TRBV6-3 | CASSSFGRTGGTGELFF
TRBJ2-7 | TRBV12-3/TRBV12-4 | CASGAGVEQYF
TRBJ2-7 | TRBV3-1/TRBV3-2 | CASSQPGLAGTFSYEQYF
TRBJ2-5 | TRBV2 | CASKGYLRGAGETQYF
TRBJ1-1 | TRBV29-1 | CSHTGVMEGTEAFF
TRBJ2-3 | TRBV9 | CASSVAGTSWGGDTQYF
TRBJ2-5 | TRBV9 | CASSTGQATQETQYF
TRBJ1-5 | TRBV28 | CASNGPLRGNQPQHF
TRBJ2-7 | TRBV4-2 | CASSQDVAGYYEQYF
TRBJ2-5 | TRBV6-2/TRBV6-3 | CASSYREKETQYF
TRBJ2-5 | TRBV6-2/TRBV6-3 | CASSFQQETQYF
TRBJ1-5 | TRBV19 | CASRTGTGGNQPQHF
TRBJ1-4 | TRBV19 | CASSIQAQPGKLFF